A selection of T cell receptor beta chains follows, all from one sample in a study of OX40 agonist ivuxolimab in advanced cancers. Using immunoSEQ multiplex PCR, the repertoire was profiled, and TCRdb retains in-frame clones only, with some absent. This sample has about 50,000 clones, with 75% to 85% found just once. Material: CD4+ or CD8+ T cells sorted from blood, obtained in a trial of the OX40 agonist ivuxolimab. These receptors came from an adult with an advanced solid tumor such as melanoma, head and neck, liver or kidney cancer. CDR3s include the opening cysteine and the closing phenylalanine or tryptophan. A D gene is named only where the DNA matches it firmly. Only some rows state a clone size, as once, few, many or a class for expanded clones.

abundance: .
d_gene: .
j_gene: TRBJ2-3
v_gene: TRBV7-6
CDR3nt: TGTGCCAGCAGCTCCCCGGTCAAGGATACGCAGTATTTT
CDR3aa: CASSSPVKDTQYF

abundance: .
d_gene: .
j_gene: TRBJ2-3
v_gene: TRBV7-9
CDR3nt: TGTGCCAGCAGCCTGGGGACCGCCGGGGGCACAGATACGCAGTATTTT
CDR3aa: CASSLGTAGGTDTQYF

abundance: few
d_gene: .
j_gene: TRBJ2-7
v_gene: TRBV5-1
CDR3nt: TGCGCCAGCAGCCCAAACACAGGAGGGGAGCAGTACTTC
CDR3aa: CASSPNTGGEQYF

abundance: once
d_gene: TRBD1
j_gene: TRBJ1-2
v_gene: TRBV7-8
CDR3nt: TGTGCCAGCAGCAAGAGGACAGGAGGAAATGGCTACACCTTC
CDR3aa: CASSKRTGGNGYTF

abundance: .
d_gene: .
j_gene: TRBJ2-3
v_gene: TRBV7-9
CDR3nt: TGTGCCAGCAGCTATGGACAGTGGGGGACAGATACGCAGTATTTT
CDR3aa: CASSYGQWGTDTQYF

abundance: once
d_gene: TRBD1
j_gene: TRBJ2-7
v_gene: TRBV6-1
CDR3nt: TGTGCCAGCAGTGAACAGGGAAAGGACAGGGCCTCTGTGCAGTACTTC
CDR3aa: CASSEQGKDRASVQYF

abundance: .
d_gene: TRBD1
j_gene: TRBJ2-7
v_gene: TRBV7-8
CDR3nt: TGTGCCAGCAGCCTGGGGACAGGTCTCTACGAGCAGTACTTC
CDR3aa: CASSLGTGLYEQYF

abundance: .
d_gene: .
j_gene: TRBJ2-7
v_gene: TRBV30
CDR3nt: TGTGCCCTCCGGGGGGCTCTAAGCGAGCAGTACTTC
CDR3aa: CALRGALSEQYF

abundance: .
d_gene: TRBD2
j_gene: TRBJ2-5
v_gene: TRBV7-9
CDR3nt: TGTGCCAGCAGCATAAGTCGTAGCGGGGGGCTACGTCTGTACTTC
CDR3aa: CASSISRSGGLRLYF

abundance: once
d_gene: TRBD1
j_gene: TRBJ1-5
v_gene: TRBV15
CDR3nt: TGTGCCACCAGCAAAAGGGCCGGGACAGGGGGCAATCAGCCCCAGCATTTT
CDR3aa: CATSKRAGTGGNQPQHF

abundance: .
d_gene: .
j_gene: TRBJ1-5
v_gene: TRBV19
CDR3nt: TGTGCCAGTAGTATAGATCTGGGGGCTTGGCAGCCCCAGCATTTT
CDR3aa: CASSIDLGAWQPQHF

abundance: .
d_gene: TRBD1
j_gene: TRBJ1-2
v_gene: TRBV18
CDR3nt: TGTGCCAGCTCACCAGACAGGGAGGTCTATGGCTACACCTTC
CDR3aa: CASSPDREVYGYTF

abundance: .
d_gene: .
j_gene: TRBJ2-7
v_gene: TRBV6-1
CDR3nt: TGTGCCAGCAGTAAAGCCCAGACACGCGATCCGGGGGTTAACGAGCAGTACTTC
CDR3aa: CASSKAQTRDPGVNEQYF

abundance: few
d_gene: TRBD1
j_gene: TRBJ2-3
v_gene: TRBV4-1
CDR3nt: TGCGCCAGCAGCCGAACCCCGACAGGGGAGTCCACAGATACGCAGTATTTT
CDR3aa: CASSRTPTGESTDTQYF

abundance: .
d_gene: .
j_gene: TRBJ2-4
v_gene: TRBV19
CDR3nt: TGTGCCAGTAGGCCCGTGGATCGAGCCAAAAACATTCAGTACTTC
CDR3aa: CASRPVDRAKNIQYF

abundance: .
d_gene: .
j_gene: TRBJ2-7
v_gene: TRBV30
CDR3nt: TGTGCCTGGAGTGGCCAGGGCTACGAGCAGTACTTC
CDR3aa: CAWSGQGYEQYF

abundance: .
d_gene: TRBD1
j_gene: TRBJ1-4
v_gene: TRBV5-4
CDR3nt: TGTGCCAGCAGCTTGGGCCGGGACAGGGCTGAAAAACTGTTTTTT
CDR3aa: CASSLGRDRAEKLFF

abundance: .
d_gene: .
j_gene: TRBJ2-5
v_gene: TRBV18
CDR3nt: TGTGCCAGCTCACCACCTACTCAAGAGACCCAGTACTTC
CDR3aa: CASSPPTQETQYF

abundance: .
d_gene: .
j_gene: TRBJ2-7
v_gene: TRBV10-3
CDR3nt: TGTGCCATCAGTGAGGGTCGACTAGATACCTACGAGCAGTACTTC
CDR3aa: CAISEGRLDTYEQYF

abundance: .
d_gene: .
j_gene: TRBJ2-7
v_gene: TRBV4-2
CDR3nt: TGTGCCAGCAGCCCAGGGACGGCTAGGGACGAGCAGTACTTC
CDR3aa: CASSPGTARDEQYF